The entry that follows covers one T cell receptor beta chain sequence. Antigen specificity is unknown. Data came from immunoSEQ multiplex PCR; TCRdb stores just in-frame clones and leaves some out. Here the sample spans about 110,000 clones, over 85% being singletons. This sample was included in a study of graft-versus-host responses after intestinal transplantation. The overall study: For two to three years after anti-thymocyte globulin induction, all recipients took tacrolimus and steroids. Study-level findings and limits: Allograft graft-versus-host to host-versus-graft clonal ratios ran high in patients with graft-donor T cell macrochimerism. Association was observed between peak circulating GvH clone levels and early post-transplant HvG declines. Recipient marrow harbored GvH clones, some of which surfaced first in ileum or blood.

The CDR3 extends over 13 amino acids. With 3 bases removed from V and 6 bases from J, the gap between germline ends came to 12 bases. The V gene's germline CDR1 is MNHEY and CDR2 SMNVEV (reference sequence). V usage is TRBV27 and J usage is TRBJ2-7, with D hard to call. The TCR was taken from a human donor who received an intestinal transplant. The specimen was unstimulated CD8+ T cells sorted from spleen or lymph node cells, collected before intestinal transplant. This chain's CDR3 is CASSFVGSGEQYF. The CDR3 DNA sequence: TGTGCCAGCAGTTTCGTTGGGTCTGGCGAGCAGTACTTC.